Each of the 21 T cell receptor beta chains below was sequenced from the same sample in a study of early T cells in non-severe SARS-CoV-2 infection. Each CDR3 protein gets one entry after TCRdb re-called the 5' RACE reads with MiXCR. The table shows roughly 38,000 distinct CDR3 sequences, with around 5.4% occurring only once. The material was whole blood, obtained at baseline. These receptors originate from an adult who was a healthcare worker with PCR-confirmed SARS-CoV-2 infection or an uninfected control (not recorded which).

This clonotype turned up a few times. V usage is TRBV13 and J usage is TRBJ2-3, with 7 bases aligning to TRBD2. The CDR3 is 17 residues long. Germline V gene sequence: CDR1 PRHDT, CDR2 FYEKMQ (reference sequence). V trimming: 5 bases; J trimming: 6 bases; junction bases outside the gene matches: 17. CDR3 in DNA: TGTGCCAGCAGCCCCCGCCGGGGGGTTCGGCGATCGGATACGCAGTATTTT. Translation gives CASSPRRGVRRSDTQYF. The full variable domain, its missing parts supplied by reference TRBV13 and TRBJ2-3, is AAGVIQSPRHLIKEKRETATLKCYPIPRHDTVYWYQQGPGQDPQFLISFYEKMQSDKGSIPDRFSAQQFSDYHSELNMSSLELGDSALYFCASSPRRGVRRSDTQYFGPGTRLTVL.

This clonotype was detected ten times or more. The chain carries TRBV6-5 and TRBJ2-1; 8 bases fit TRBD2. The CDR3 covers 14 residues. Germline assignment: CDR1 MNHEY and CDR2 SVGAGI. The ends lost 9 bases at V and 7 bases at J; junction bases unmatched: 11. The CDR3 protein is CASQTSGLTNEQFF. In DNA, the CDR3 is TGTGCCAGTCAAACTAGCGGATTGACGAATGAGCAGTTCTTC.

In this sample, this clonotype turned up many times. The V call is TRBV29-1, the J call TRBJ1-2, with 7 bases aligning to TRBD1. Germline loops: CDR1 SQVTM, CDR2 ANQGSEA. The CDR3 contains 14 residues. The CDR3 loop is CSATSDRRIYGYTF. The DNA of the CDR3 is TGCAGTGCTACTTCGGACAGGCGAATCTATGGCTACACCTTC.

This clonotype has ten or more counts. The V call is TRBV19, the J call TRBJ2-1, with a weak D call TRBD2 (5 bases). Germline V gene lookup returns CDR1 LNHDA and CDR2 SQIVND (reference sequence). V was cut by 7 bases and J by 3 bases, with 10 bases left in between. The CDR3 is 13 residues long. CDR3 in amino acids: CASTSSFYNEQFF. CDR3 bases: TGTGCCAGTACTAGCAGCTTCTACAATGAGCAGTTCTTC.

This clonotype was observed many times. The chain uses TRBV9 and TRBJ2-2; TRBD1 aligns across 9 bases. The junction had 11 bases not matched to a gene; V was cut back by 4 bases and J by 4 bases. This CDR3 contains 17 residues. Germline V lookup: CDR1 SGDLS, CDR2 YYNGEE. The DNA of the CDR3 is TGTGCCAGCAGCCCACCTACCCGGGACAGGGCCACCGGGGAGCTGTTTTTT. It specifies CASSPPTRDRATGELFF.

This clonotype was counted ten times or more. J is TRBJ1-6 and V is TRBV20-1; tentative D call: TRBD1 (6 bases). This CDR3 is 18 amino acids long. V was clipped by 0 bases and J by 7 bases, with 22 bases between them. Germline lookup yields CDR1 DFQATT and CDR2 SNEGSKA (reference sequence). The DNA for the CDR3 is TGCAGTGCTAGAGATTCGTCTTTGGGCAGGGGAGGGAATTCACCCCTCCACTTT. This sequence encodes CSARDSSLGRGGNSPLHF.

The table lists this clonotype with many counts. The chain uses TRBV6-5 and TRBJ2-1; TRBD2 aligns across 15 bases. Germline V lookup: CDR1 MNHEY, CDR2 SVGAGI. This CDR3 has 19 amino acids. V dropped 0 bases and J dropped 6; count of bases not matched to a gene: 9. The CDR3 reads CASSYSNHGLAGGSNEQFF. DNA of the CDR3: TGTGCCAGCAGTTACTCGAACCACGGACTAGCGGGAGGGTCCAATGAGCAGTTCTTC.

This clonotype came up many times. The CDR3, as DNA: TGTGCCAGCACCTCAGGTCGGGGCGTTGGCTACACCTTC. It encodes CASTSGRGVGYTF. The chain carries TRBV6-1 and TRBJ1-2; maybe TRBD1 (5 bases). CDR3 length: 13 amino acids. The ends were cut back, 7 bases at V and 7 bases at J, with 16 bases in the middle. Germline V gene lookup returns CDR1 MNHNS and CDR2 SASEGT.

The sample holds a few counts of this clonotype. The V and J genes are TRBV20-1 and TRBJ2-5; TRBD1 aligns across 7 bases. The CDR3 sequence is 12 residues long. Germline values: CDR1 DFQATT, CDR2 SNEGSKA (reference sequence). After removal of 3 bases from V and 3 bases from J, the junction contained 1 base not matched to a gene. The CDR3 nucleotides are TGCAGTGCTAGGGGACAGAAAGAGACCCAGTACTTC. Translated: CSARGQKETQYF.

With regard to this clonotype: With a much larger clone just one base away, this may be a read error. This chain uses TRBV15 with TRBJ2-5; D is perhaps TRBD2 (6 bases). Gene TRBJ2-1 matches the end of the DNA better, so the J call may be wrong. Per germline, CDR1 LNHNV and CDR2 YYDKDF (reference sequence). The CDR3 length is 15 residues. The CDR3 nucleotides read TGTGCCACCAGCAGAGATTTGGGCGGGATCGAGACCCAGTTCTTC. Protein sequence: CATSRDLGGIETQFF.

There are many counts of this clonotype. This chain uses TRBV27 with TRBJ2-1; D possibly matches TRBD1 or TRBD2 (7 bases each). The CDR3 length is 14 residues. The germline gives CDR1 MNHEY, CDR2 SMNVEV (reference sequence). V gave up 6 bases and J gave up 9 bases, with 18 bases separating them. The CDR3 nucleotides are TGTGCCAGCAGCAGGGGGGGGATATGGAGTGAGCAGTTCTTC. This sequence encodes CASSRGGIWSEQFF.

This clonotype was counted at least ten times. The V and J genes are TRBV6-1 and TRBJ1-2; D might be TRBD1 (6 bases). CDR3 length: 15 residues. Germline CDR1 MNHNS, CDR2 SASEGT. Deletions cut 7 bases from V and 2 bases from J, with 17 bases between. CDR3 sequence reads: CASIPWGRRNYGYTF. The CDR3 bases are TGTGCCAGCATCCCTTGGGGGCGGCGAAACTATGGCTACACCTTC.

This clonotype came up many times. V is TRBV20-1 and J is TRBJ2-1, with TRBD2 identical over 14 bases. The germline CDR1 and CDR2 sequences are DFQATT and SNEGSKA (reference sequence). The CDR3 consists of 16 residues. Germline trimming cut 7 bases from V and 4 bases from J; bases unmatched to any gene: 9. The CDR3 is CSGQGTSGRGYNEQFF. The CDR3 nucleotides are TGCAGTGGCCAAGGGACTAGCGGGAGAGGGTACAATGAGCAGTTCTTC.

This clonotype was observed at least ten times. The chain couples TRBV20-1 to TRBJ2-7; 11 bases fit TRBD2. Trimming at V came to 5 bases and at J to 5 bases, leaving 2 bases not matched to a gene. Germline CDR1 is DFQATT and CDR2 is SNEGSKA (reference sequence). The CDR3 is made up of 12 amino acids. The CDR3 DNA sequence: TGCAGTGCTGGGGGACTAGCGGACGAGCAGTACTTC. The encoded protein is CSAGGLADEQYF.

This clonotype was seen ten or more times. J is TRBJ2-4 and V is TRBV6-6; D remains ambiguous. The germline V and J ends were trimmed by 6 bases and 7 bases, with 22 bases remaining between them. Germline-derived CDR1 and CDR2 are MNHNY and SVGAGI (reference sequence). The CDR3 is made up of 16 amino acids. CDR3 region: CASSRPRMSSVNIQYF. CDR3 in DNA: TGTGCCAGCAGCAGACCCAGAATGAGTTCCGTTAACATTCAGTACTTC.

This clonotype was counted ten times or more. This chain links TRBV3-1 with TRBJ1-1, with D perhaps TRBD1 (6 bases). V lost 7 bases and J 2 bases, leaving 17 bases between the germline ends. CDR1 is LGHDT and CDR2 is YNNKEL in the germline V gene (reference sequence). CDR3 size: 15 residues. DNA of the CDR3: TGTGCCAGCACCCGTTATATTGGGGGCAACACTGAAGCTTTCTTT. Translation gives CASTRYIGGNTEAFF.

The chain links TRBV30 to TRBJ2-1; D not resolved. Germline V gene sequence: CDR1 GTSNPN, CDR2 SVGIG (reference sequence). Trimming took off 0 bases at V and 5 bases at J, with 5 bases between the two ends. The CDR3 length is 12 residues. The DNA for the CDR3 is TGTGCCTGGAGTGTAAGCGACAATGAGCAGTTCTTC. Its translation: CAWSVSDNEQFF. The full variable domain, its missing parts supplied by reference TRBV30 and TRBJ2-1, is SQTIHQWPATLVQPVGSPLSLECTVEGTSNPNLYWYRQAAGRGLQLLFYSVGIGQISSEVPQNLSASRPQDRQFILSSKKLLLSDSGFYLCAWSVSDNEQFFGPGTRLTVL.

This sequence joins TRBV7-9 and TRBJ2-7; 11 bases align to TRBD1. The CDR3 contains 15 residues. V was clipped by 0 bases and J by 4 bases; unmatched bases: 2. CDR1 is SEHNR and CDR2 is FQNEAQ in the germline V gene (reference sequence). The CDR3 here is CASSLAGTGGYEQYF. In DNA form, the CDR3 reads TGTGCCAGCAGCTTAGCCGGGACAGGGGGATACGAGCAGTACTTC.

In this sample, this clonotype turned up many times. The chain joins TRBV20-1 to TRBJ2-3; D may be TRBD1 or TRBD2 (6 bases each). Germline CDR1 reads DFQATT; CDR2 reads SNEGSKA (reference sequence). V lost 5 bases, J lost 0 bases, and 12 bases lay in between. The CDR3 sequence is 14 residues long. The CDR3 spells CSAWGAWSTDTQYF. The CDR3 DNA reads as TGCAGTGCTTGGGGGGCTTGGAGCACAGATACGCAGTATTTT.

The sample holds many counts of this clonotype. The chain employs TRBV18 and TRBJ2-4, with D possibly being TRBD1 (6 bases). The CDR3 length is 16 residues. Deletions cut 3 bases from V and 0 bases from J, with 12 bases between. CDR1 KGHSH and CDR2 LQKENI come from the germline V gene. The chain's CDR3 is CASSPQGHLAKNIQYF. Here the CDR3 DNA reads TGTGCCAGCTCACCGCAGGGGCACTTAGCCAAAAACATTCAGTACTTC.

This clonotype was found many times. CDR3 in DNA: TGCGCCAGCAGCTTGGTAGTGGGCAGTCCGGGCTACACCTTC. Its protein product is CASSLVVGSPGYTF. This chain joins TRBV5-1 and TRBJ1-2; D not resolved. Germline V gene data show CDR1 as SGHRS and CDR2 as YFSETQ. This CDR3 region has 14 residues. V lost 0 bases, J lost 8 bases, and 14 bases lay in between.